Listed here is a single T cell receptor beta chain. Its target is not known. The data belong to a study of cytomegalovirus exposure and HLA in healthy donors. Whole-study context: Sequencing of 150 million to 200 million T cells in an earlier analysis found roughly 120 million unique TCR beta sequences.

Per germline, CDR1 SEHNR and CDR2 FQNEAQ (reference sequence). V lost 1 base, J lost 4 bases, and 13 bases lay in between. This CDR3 contains 15 residues. A multiplex PCR was run with 60 Vbeta primers and 13 Jbeta primers. The method was immunoSEQ multiplex PCR; TCRdb's version includes in-frame clones alone and lacks a portion of them. Here the sample spans 150,000 to 200,000 clones, approximately 79% being singletons. Whole-study findings and limits: Follow-up analysis seemed to connect common viral pathogens with several of the most significant clusters identified. The authors enumerated 150 to 200 TCR beta chains as linked to cytomegalovirus. Most TCR beta V segments were productive about 90% or about 30% of the time in an earlier analysis.

This clonotype was obtained from a human donor in good health. The sequencing input was PBMCs. The chain combines TRBV7-9 with TRBJ1-1; D is possibly TRBD1 (5 bases). CDR3 region: CASSLDSRVGTEAFF. The CDR3 bases are TGTGCCAGCAGCTTAGACAGCAGGGTGGGCACTGAAGCTTTCTTT.